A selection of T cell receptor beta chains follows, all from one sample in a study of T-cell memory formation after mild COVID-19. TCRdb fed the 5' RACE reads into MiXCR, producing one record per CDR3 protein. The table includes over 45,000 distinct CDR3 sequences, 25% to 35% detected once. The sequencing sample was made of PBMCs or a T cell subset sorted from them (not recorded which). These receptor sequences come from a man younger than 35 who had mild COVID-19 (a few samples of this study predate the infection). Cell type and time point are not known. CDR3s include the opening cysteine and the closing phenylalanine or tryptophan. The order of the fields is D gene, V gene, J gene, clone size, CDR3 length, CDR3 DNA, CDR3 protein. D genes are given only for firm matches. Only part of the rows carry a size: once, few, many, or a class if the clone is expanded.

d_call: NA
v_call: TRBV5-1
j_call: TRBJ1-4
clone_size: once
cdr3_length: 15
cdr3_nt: TGCGCCAGCAGCTTGGGTACAGCATCCTATGAAAAACTGTTTTTT
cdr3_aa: CASSLGTASYEKLFF

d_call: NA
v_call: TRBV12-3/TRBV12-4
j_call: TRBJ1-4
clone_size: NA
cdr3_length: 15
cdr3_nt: TGTGCCAGCAGTTTGAGCGGCGGAACTAATGAAAAACTGTTTTTT
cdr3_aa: CASSLSGGTNEKLFF

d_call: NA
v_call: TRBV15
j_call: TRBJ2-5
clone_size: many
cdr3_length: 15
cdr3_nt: TGTGCCACCAGCGTTGACAGGAGACCTCAAGAGACCCAGTACTTC
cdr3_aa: CATSVDRRPQETQYF

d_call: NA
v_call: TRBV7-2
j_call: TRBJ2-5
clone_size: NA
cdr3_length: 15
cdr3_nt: TGTGCCAGCAGCTCCCCGAGCGGCACCCAAGAGACCCAGTACTTC
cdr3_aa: CASSSPSGTQETQYF

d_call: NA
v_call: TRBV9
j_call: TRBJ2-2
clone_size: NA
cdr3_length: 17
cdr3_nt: TGTGCCAGCGGGTCTCCTCTGGGGAAATCGAGCACCGGGGAGCTGTTTTTT
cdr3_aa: CASGSPLGKSSTGELFF

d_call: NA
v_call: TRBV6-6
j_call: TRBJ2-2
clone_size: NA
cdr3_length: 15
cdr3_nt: TGTGCCAGCAGTTCCGGCCCTAGTCTAACCGGGGAGCTGTTTTTT
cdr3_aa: CASSSGPSLTGELFF

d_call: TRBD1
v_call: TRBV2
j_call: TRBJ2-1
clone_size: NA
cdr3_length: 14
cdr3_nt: TGTGCCAGCAGTGGACAGGGGCTTTACAATGAGCAGTTCTTC
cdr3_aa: CASSGQGLYNEQFF

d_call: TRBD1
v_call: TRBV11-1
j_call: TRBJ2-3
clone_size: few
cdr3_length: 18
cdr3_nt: TGTGCCAGCAGACCGACAGGGCTTCATGTCACGGACACAGATACGCAGTATTTT
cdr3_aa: CASRPTGLHVTDTDTQYF

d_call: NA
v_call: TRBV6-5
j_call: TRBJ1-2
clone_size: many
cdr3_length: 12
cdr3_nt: TGTGCCAGCAGAGGCATCCCCTATGGCTACACCTTC
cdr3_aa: CASRGIPYGYTF

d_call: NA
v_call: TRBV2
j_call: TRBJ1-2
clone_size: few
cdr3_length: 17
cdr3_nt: TGTGCCAGCAGTGAAGGTCCGGGGGGGGCCTACAACTATGGCTACACCTTC
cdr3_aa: CASSEGPGGAYNYGYTF

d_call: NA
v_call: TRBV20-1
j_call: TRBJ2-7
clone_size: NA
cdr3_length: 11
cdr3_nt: TGCAGTGCTAGACCTGGGAACGAGCAGTACTTC
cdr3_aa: CSARPGNEQYF

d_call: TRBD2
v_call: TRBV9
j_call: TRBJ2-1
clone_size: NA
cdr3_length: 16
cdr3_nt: TGTGCCAGCAGCGGCGGCGGGGGGGCCTCCTACAATGAGCAGTTCTTC
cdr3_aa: CASSGGGGASYNEQFF

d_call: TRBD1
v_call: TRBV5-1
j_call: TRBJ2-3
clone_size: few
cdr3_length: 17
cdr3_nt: TGCGCCAGCAGCTTCCTGCGGACAGGGTCGGGCACAGATACGCAGTATTTT
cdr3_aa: CASSFLRTGSGTDTQYF

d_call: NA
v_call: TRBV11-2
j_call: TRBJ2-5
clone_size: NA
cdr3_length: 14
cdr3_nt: TGTGCCAGCAGGCATCCCGGGGGTCGGGAGACCCAGTACTTC
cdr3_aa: CASRHPGGRETQYF

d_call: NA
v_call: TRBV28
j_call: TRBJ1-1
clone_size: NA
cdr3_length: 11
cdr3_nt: TGTGCCAGCAGAGCAGGGTATCCGGCTTTCTTT
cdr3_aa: CASRAGYPAFF

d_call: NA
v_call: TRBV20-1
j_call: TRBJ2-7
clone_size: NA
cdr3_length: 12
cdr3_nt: TGCAGTGCTAGCACGGGGTCCTACGAGCAGTACTTC
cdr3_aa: CSASTGSYEQYF

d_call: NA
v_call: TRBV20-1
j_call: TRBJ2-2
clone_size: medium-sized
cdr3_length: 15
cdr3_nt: TGCAGTGCTAGAGTAGGCCAGGCGTACACCGGGGAGCTGTTTTTT
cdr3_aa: CSARVGQAYTGELFF

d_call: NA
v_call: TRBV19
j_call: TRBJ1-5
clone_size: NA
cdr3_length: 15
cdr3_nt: TGTGCCAGTAAGGTGGGGCTGTTCCGCAATCAGCCCCAGCATTTT
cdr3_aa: CASKVGLFRNQPQHF

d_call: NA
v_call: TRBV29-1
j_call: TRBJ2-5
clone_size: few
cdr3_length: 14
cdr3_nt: TGCAGCGTTGAGTTTGGGTACTACCAAGAGACCCAGTACTTC
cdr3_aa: CSVEFGYYQETQYF

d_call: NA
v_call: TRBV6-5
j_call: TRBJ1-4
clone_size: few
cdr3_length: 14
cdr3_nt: TGTGCCAGCAGTTACTCGGGGTCCGAGGAAAAACTGTTTTTT
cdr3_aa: CASSYSGSEEKLFF

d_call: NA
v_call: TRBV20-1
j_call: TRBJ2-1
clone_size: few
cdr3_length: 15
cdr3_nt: TGCAGTGCTAGAGACCCCTTCAGGAAGGTAGATGAGCAGTTCTTC
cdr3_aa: CSARDPFRKVDEQFF

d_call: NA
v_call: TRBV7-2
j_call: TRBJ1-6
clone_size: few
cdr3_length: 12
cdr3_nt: TGTGCCAGCAGCCTAGGGGCAGGGGCCCTCCACTTT
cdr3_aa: CASSLGAGALHF

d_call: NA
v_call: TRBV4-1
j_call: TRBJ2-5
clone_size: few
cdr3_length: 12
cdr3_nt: TGCGCCAGCAGCCAAGTTCCCTCCGTGCGGTACTTC
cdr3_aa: CASSQVPSVRYF

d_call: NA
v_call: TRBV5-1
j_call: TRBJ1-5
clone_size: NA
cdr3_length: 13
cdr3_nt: TGCGCCAGCAGCTTGGCCTCGGGTTGGCCCCAGCATTTT
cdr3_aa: CASSLASGWPQHF

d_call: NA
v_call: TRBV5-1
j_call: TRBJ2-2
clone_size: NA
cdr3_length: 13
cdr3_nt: TGCGCCAGCAGCTCCACGAACACCGGGGAGCTGTTTTTT
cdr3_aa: CASSSTNTGELFF

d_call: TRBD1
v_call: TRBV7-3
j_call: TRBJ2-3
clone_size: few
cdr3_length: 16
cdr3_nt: TGTGCCAGCAGCCCCGAACCGGGACAGGGCCGGGATACGCAGTATTTT
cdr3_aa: CASSPEPGQGRDTQYF

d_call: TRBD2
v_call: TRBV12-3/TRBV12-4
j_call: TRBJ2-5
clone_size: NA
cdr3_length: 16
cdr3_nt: TGTGCCAGCAGTTTAGGACTAGCGGACGAACAAGAGACCCAGTACTTC
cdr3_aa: CASSLGLADEQETQYF

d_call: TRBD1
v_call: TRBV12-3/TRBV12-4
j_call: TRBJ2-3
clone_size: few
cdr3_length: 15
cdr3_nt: TGTGCCAGCAGCCCTCAGACAGGGTATGCAGATACGCAGTATTTT
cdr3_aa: CASSPQTGYADTQYF

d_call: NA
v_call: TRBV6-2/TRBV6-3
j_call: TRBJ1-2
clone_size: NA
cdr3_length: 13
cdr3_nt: TGTGCCAGCAGTTCCGGGGCCTACTATGGCTACACCTTC
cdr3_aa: CASSSGAYYGYTF

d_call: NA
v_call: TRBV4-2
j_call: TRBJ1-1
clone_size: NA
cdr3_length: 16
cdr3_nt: TGTGCCAGCAGCCAAGAATGGAGGGTCGCGGACACTGAAGCTTTCTTT
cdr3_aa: CASSQEWRVADTEAFF

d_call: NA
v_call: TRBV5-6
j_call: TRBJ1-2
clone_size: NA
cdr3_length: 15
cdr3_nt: TGTGCCAGCAGGCCCAGACACGGAGTTATCTATGGCTACACCTTC
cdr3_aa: CASRPRHGVIYGYTF

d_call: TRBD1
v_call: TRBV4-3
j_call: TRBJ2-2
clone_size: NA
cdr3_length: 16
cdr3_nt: TGCGCCAGCAGCCAGTTACCGGGACAGGGTACCGGGGAGCTGTTTTTT
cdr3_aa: CASSQLPGQGTGELFF

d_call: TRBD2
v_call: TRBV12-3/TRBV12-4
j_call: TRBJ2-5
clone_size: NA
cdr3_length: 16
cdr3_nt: TGTGCCAGCAGTTCGCGGACTAGCGGGGGGACAGAGACCCAGTACTTC
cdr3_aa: CASSSRTSGGTETQYF

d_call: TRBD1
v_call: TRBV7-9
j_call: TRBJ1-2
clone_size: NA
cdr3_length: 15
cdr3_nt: TGTGCCAGCAGTTCCGGACAGGGGGCGACGTTTGGCTACACCTTC
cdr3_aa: CASSSGQGATFGYTF

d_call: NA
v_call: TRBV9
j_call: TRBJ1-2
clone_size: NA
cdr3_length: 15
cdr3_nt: TGTGCCAGCAGCGGTACAGGGACCCGGAATCAAGGCTACACCTTC
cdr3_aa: CASSGTGTRNQGYTF

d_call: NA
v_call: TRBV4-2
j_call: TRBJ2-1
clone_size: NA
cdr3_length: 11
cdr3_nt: TGTGCCAGCAGCCAGGGGGGCCCGCAGTTCTTC
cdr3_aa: CASSQGGPQFF

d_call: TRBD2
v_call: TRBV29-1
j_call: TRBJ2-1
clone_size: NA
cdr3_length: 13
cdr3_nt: TGCAGCTCAGAGCGGGGGGGTTACAATGAGCAGTTCTTC
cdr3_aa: CSSERGGYNEQFF

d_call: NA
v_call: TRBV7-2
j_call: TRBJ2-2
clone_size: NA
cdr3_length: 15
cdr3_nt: TGTGCCAGCAGCTTTCAGCCGGCCGCGACCGGGGAGCTGTTTTTT
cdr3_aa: CASSFQPAATGELFF

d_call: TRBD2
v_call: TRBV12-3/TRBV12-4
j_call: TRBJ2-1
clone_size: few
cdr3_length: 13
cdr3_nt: TGTGCCACCGCCCCTAGCGGGGTGAATGAGCAGTTCTTC
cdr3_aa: CATAPSGVNEQFF

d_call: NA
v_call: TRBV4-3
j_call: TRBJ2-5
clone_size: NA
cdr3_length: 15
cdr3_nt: TGCGCCAGCAGCCAATTCTCCGGGCCCTGGGAGACCCAGTACTTC
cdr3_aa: CASSQFSGPWETQYF

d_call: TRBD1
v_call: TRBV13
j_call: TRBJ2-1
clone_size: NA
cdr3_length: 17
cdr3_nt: TGTGCCAGCAGCTCAAGAACGGGACAGGGGGAGTTCAATGAGCAGTTCTTC
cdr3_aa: CASSSRTGQGEFNEQFF

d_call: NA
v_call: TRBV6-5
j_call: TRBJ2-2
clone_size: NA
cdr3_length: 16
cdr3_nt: NA
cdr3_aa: CASRLPDRDTGELFFF

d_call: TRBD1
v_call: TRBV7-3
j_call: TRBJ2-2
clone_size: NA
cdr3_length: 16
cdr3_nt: TGTGCCAGCAGCTTATCCGGGACAGGGACCACCGGGGAGCTGTTTTTT
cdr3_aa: CASSLSGTGTTGELFF

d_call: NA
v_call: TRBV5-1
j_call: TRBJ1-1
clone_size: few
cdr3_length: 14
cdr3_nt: TGCGCCAGCAGCTTGTATGCGCAGAACACTGAAGCTTTCTTT
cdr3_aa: CASSLYAQNTEAFF

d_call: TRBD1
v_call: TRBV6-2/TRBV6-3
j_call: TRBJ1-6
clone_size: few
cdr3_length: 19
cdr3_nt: TGTGCCAGCAGTTACTCGATTACTTCCGGGACAGGGGAAAATTCACCCCTCCACTTT
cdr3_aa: CASSYSITSGTGENSPLHF

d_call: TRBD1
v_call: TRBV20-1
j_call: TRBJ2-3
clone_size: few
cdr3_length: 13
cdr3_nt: TGCAGTGCTAGAAGGGGGCAAGCAGATACGCAGTATTTT
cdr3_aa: CSARRGQADTQYF

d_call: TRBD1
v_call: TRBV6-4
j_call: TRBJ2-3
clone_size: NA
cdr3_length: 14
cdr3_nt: TGTGCCAGCAGCGAGACAGGGGGCGCGGATACGCAGTATTTT
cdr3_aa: CASSETGGADTQYF

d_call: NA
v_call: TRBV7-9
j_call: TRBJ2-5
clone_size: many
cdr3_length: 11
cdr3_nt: TGTGCCAGCAGCTTTGTCGAGACCCAGTACTTC
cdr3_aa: CASSFVETQYF

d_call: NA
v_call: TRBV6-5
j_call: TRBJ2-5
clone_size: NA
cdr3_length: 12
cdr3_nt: TGTGCCAGCAGAGGGGAACGGGAGACCCAGTACTTC
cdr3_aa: CASRGERETQYF

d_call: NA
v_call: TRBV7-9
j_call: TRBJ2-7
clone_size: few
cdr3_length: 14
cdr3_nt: TGTGCCAGCAGCAACCACTTCCGCTGTCAAGTCCAGTACTTC
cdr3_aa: CASSNHFRCQVQYF